Listed below are T cell receptor beta chains from one sample, sequenced in a study of blood T cell repertoires in COVID-19. The assay was immunoSEQ multiplex PCR, and TCRdb's table has in-frame clones only and misses some. The sample includes more than 85,000 clones, about 85% of them seen just once. Sequencing used peripheral blood. These receptors all stem from a man at least 80 years old with acute or convalescent COVID-19. CDR3s include the opening cysteine and the closing phenylalanine or tryptophan. A D gene is named only where the DNA matches it firmly. A clone size is listed for some rows: how often the clone was seen (once, few, many), or a class if it is expanded.

v_call	clone_size	d_call	cdr3_length	j_call	cdr3_nt	cdr3_aa
TRBV18	-	-	16	TRBJ1-5	TGTGCCACCCCAGTTTATAAGACGGGGGATAATCAGCCCCAGCATTTT	CATPVYKTGDNQPQHF
TRBV29-1	-	-	12	TRBJ2-7	TGCAGCGTTGGGGGGCTAGGAGACGAGCAGTACTTC	CSVGGLGDEQYF
TRBV6-2/TRBV6-3	-	TRBD1	15	TRBJ1-2	TGTGCCAGCAGCCGGACAGGGGGGACTAACTATGGCTACACCTTC	CASSRTGGTNYGYTF
TRBV4-3	-	TRBD2	18	TRBJ2-5	TGCGCCAGCAGCCAAGGGACTAGCGGGAGGGCCCGGGGAGAGACCCAGTACTTC	CASSQGTSGRARGETQYF
TRBV5-1	-	-	14	TRBJ2-2	TGCGCCAGCAGCGCCGACCAGGGTGGCGGGGAGCTGTTTTTT	CASSADQGGGELFF
TRBV3-1/TRBV3-2	once	-	15	TRBJ2-7	TGTGCCAGCAGCCCTCGGACAGAACGTCTCTACGAGCAGTACTTC	CASSPRTERLYEQYF
TRBV27	-	-	12	TRBJ1-3	TGTGCCAGCACTCTTTCGGGAAACACCATATATTTT	CASTLSGNTIYF
TRBV5-1	once	TRBD1	15	TRBJ1-4	TGCGCCAGCAGCTCAGGGGACAGGTTTAATGAAAAACTGTTTTTT	CASSSGDRFNEKLFF
TRBV30	once	-	14	TRBJ1-4	TGTGCCTGGACCAGGCGAACACCGAATGAAAAACTGTTTTTT	CAWTRRTPNEKLFF
TRBV12-3/TRBV12-4	-	-	12	TRBJ1-1	TGTGCCAGCAGTTTTCCGGGGAGCGGAGCTTTCTTT	CASSFPGSGAFF
TRBV29-1	once	-	9	TRBJ1-2	TGCAGCGTTGACCTGGGCTACACCTTC	CSVDLGYTF
TRBV27	-	TRBD2	17	TRBJ2-2	TGTGCCAGCATCCCGACCCTCCTAGCGGAGAACACCGGGGAGCTGTTTTTT	CASIPTLLAENTGELFF
TRBV30	-	TRBD2	13	TRBJ2-3	TGTGCCTGGGGTAGCGGGATCACAGATACGCAGTATTTT	CAWGSGITDTQYF
TRBV5-6	once	-	14	TRBJ2-7	TGTGCCAGCAGCCCCTTCGGGGTTTCCTACGAGCAGTACTTC	CASSPFGVSYEQYF
TRBV19	-	TRBD1	13	TRBJ2-7	TGTGCCAGTAGTTCGACAGGGTCCTACGAGCAGTACTTC	CASSSTGSYEQYF
TRBV19	-	-	14	TRBJ2-1	TGTGCCAGTAGTATAGATCCCTTCTACAATGAGCAGTTCTTC	CASSIDPFYNEQFF
TRBV7-2	few	-	12	TRBJ2-7	TGTGCCAGCCGGCCAGCGGGCTACGAGCAGTACTTC	CASRPAGYEQYF
TRBV19	-	TRBD1	17	TRBJ1-2	TGTGCCAGTAGAGCGAGGACAGGGACAATTACCTCCTATGGCTACACCTTC	CASRARTGTITSYGYTF
TRBV27	-	TRBD1	13	TRBJ1-2	TGTGCCAGCGCGAGGACAGGGGGACATGGCTACACCTTC	CASARTGGHGYTF
TRBV5-5	once	-	16	TRBJ2-3	TGTGCCAGCAGCCTATTCTCAGGGGCACGCACAGATACGCAGTATTTT	CASSLFSGARTDTQYF
TRBV4-3	-	TRBD2	13	TRBJ2-1	TGCGCCAGCAGCTGGGGGAGGGCCAATGAGCAGTTCTTC	CASSWGRANEQFF
TRBV19	-	-	15	TRBJ2-7	TGTGCCAGTAGCCCACAGGGCCCGGTCTACGGCGAGCAGTACTTC	CASSPQGPVYGEQYF
TRBV15	-	-	16	TRBJ2-3	TGTGCCACCAGCAGAGATCTAAGGAGGCAAACAGATACGCAGTATTTT	CATSRDLRRQTDTQYF
TRBV28	-	-	15	TRBJ2-7	TGTGCCAGCAGTTCGGGTGGGAGCAGTATAGATGAGCAGTACTTC	CASSSGGSSIDEQYF
TRBV7-8	-	TRBD2	17	TRBJ2-2	TGTGCCAGCAGCGAAATAGCGGGAGGGCCCAAAGGCGGGGAGCTGTTTTTT	CASSEIAGGPKGGELFF
TRBV7-3	-	-	15	TRBJ2-1	TGTGCCAGCAGCCCGGACAGAGGTGATACAGATGAGCAGTTCTTC	CASSPDRGDTDEQFF
TRBV29-1	-	-	12	TRBJ2-7	TGCAGCGTTTTACAGGGCCCCTACGAGCAGTACTTC	CSVLQGPYEQYF
TRBV18	-	TRBD2	17	TRBJ2-2	TGTGCCAGCTCACCGCGGACTAGCGGGGGGAACACCGGGGAGCTGTTTTTT	CASSPRTSGGNTGELFF
TRBV28	-	TRBD2	18	TRBJ2-5	TGTGCCAGCAGTTTAAAAGGTGCGGCTAGCGGGAGGGCAGAGACCCAGTACTTC	CASSLKGAASGRAETQYF
TRBV29-1	-	-	14	TRBJ1-1	TGCAGCGTTGAAGAAAACAGGGCGAACACTGAAGCTTTCTTT	CSVEENRANTEAFF
TRBV29-1	-	TRBD2	18	TRBJ2-2	TGCAGCGTTGAAGACCCCGTGAAGGGGAGGGCCCACACCGGGGAGCTGTTTTTT	CSVEDPVKGRAHTGELFF
TRBV18	-	-	17	TRBJ2-3	TGTGCCAGCTCACCAGGAAGATCAGGGATGAGCACAGATACGCAGTATTTT	CASSPGRSGMSTDTQYF
TRBV18	-	TRBD1	12	TRBJ1-1	TGTGCCAGCTCAGTCGACAGGGCTGAAGCTTTCTTT	CASSVDRAEAFF
TRBV29-1	few	-	14	TRBJ1-5	TGCAGCGTTCGACCCGGGGGGGGCAATCAGCCCCAGCATTTT	CSVRPGGGNQPQHF
TRBV6-2/TRBV6-3	-	-	14	TRBJ1-2	TGTGCCAGCAGTTATTCGACAGCTCTCTATGGCTACACCTTC	CASSYSTALYGYTF
TRBV28	-	-	14	TRBJ2-1	TGTGCCAGCAGTCCCACTGGTACCTACAATGAGCAGTTCTTC	CASSPTGTYNEQFF
TRBV11-1	once	TRBD1	15	TRBJ1-6	TGTGCCAGCAGCTTACGGACAGGGGTGAATTCACCCCTCCACTTT	CASSLRTGVNSPLHF
TRBV9	-	-	16	TRBJ1-2	TGTGCCAGCAGCGCCCCCCGCAGGGGTGAGGGCTATGGCTACACCTTC	CASSAPRRGEGYGYTF
TRBV6-1	-	-	15	TRBJ1-1	TGTGCCAGCAGTGAAGTCCCAGGAACAAGGACTGAAGCTTTCTTT	CASSEVPGTRTEAFF
TRBV19	few	TRBD2	17	TRBJ2-1	TGTGCCAGTAGTATTCCTAGCGGGAGGGGCCAGTACAATGAGCAGTTCTTC	CASSIPSGRGQYNEQFF
TRBV5-4	-	-	13	TRBJ2-3	TGTGCCAGCAGCTTGGACAGGGATGATACGCAGTATTTT	CASSLDRDDTQYF
TRBV11-2	once	-	13	TRBJ2-3	TGTGCCAGCAGCAGAGACCGGGCAGATACGCAGTATTTT	CASSRDRADTQYF
TRBV29-1	-	-	12	TRBJ1-4	TGCAGCGTTCGAGGGACAAGTGAAAAACTGTTTTTT	CSVRGTSEKLFF
TRBV7-6	once	TRBD1	16	TRBJ1-2	TGTGCCAGCAGCTTAAGCGGACAGGGGGCGAACTATGGCTACACCTTC	CASSLSGQGANYGYTF
TRBV29-1	-	TRBD1	14	TRBJ2-1	TGCAGCGCACCGTGGGACAGATGGAACAATGAGCAGTTCTTC	CSAPWDRWNNEQFF
TRBV28	-	-	12	TRBJ1-2	TGTGCCACTACACAGTCTAACTATGGCTACACCTTC	CATTQSNYGYTF
TRBV6-1	once	TRBD2	16	TRBJ2-2	TGTGCCAGCAGTGCCCCGGGACTAGCGGGTGTTGGGGAGCTGTTTTTT	CASSAPGLAGVGELFF
TRBV4-3	-	TRBD2	15	TRBJ2-5	TGCGCCAGCAGCCAAGTGGTGACGGGGGGTGAGACCCAGTACTTC	CASSQVVTGGETQYF
TRBV5-6	-	-	12	TRBJ1-1	TGTGCCAGCAGTAGGGGCGGCACTGAAGCTTTCTTT	CASSRGGTEAFF
TRBV6-5	-	-	14	TRBJ1-2	TGTGCCAGCAGTTTGGGTCCTGGGGCGCGTGGCTACACCTTC	CASSLGPGARGYTF
TRBV19	-	-	16	TRBJ1-3	TGTGCCAGTAGTATAGAGGGCAGGAACCCTGGAAACACCATATATTTT	CASSIEGRNPGNTIYF
TRBV6-4	-	TRBD2	16	TRBJ2-3	TGTGCCAGCAGTCGGACTAGCGGGAGGAGGGCAGATACGCAGTATTTT	CASSRTSGRRADTQYF
TRBV5-1	once	TRBD1	15	TRBJ2-4	TGCGCCAGCAGCTTGGTGGGGACAGATAAAAACATTCAGTACTTC	CASSLVGTDKNIQYF
TRBV7-9	-	TRBD1	12	TRBJ1-2	TGTGCCAGCGGCGTGGGGACAGGACAATACACCTTC	CASGVGTGQYTF
TRBV29-1	-	TRBD1	13	TRBJ1-2	TGCAGCGGTACAGGGGCAGGGGGCTATGGCTACACCTTC	CSGTGAGGYGYTF
TRBV30	-	TRBD1	13	TRBJ1-2	TGTGCCTGGAGTGACGGACAGGGGTTCGGCTACACCTTC	CAWSDGQGFGYTF
TRBV12-3/TRBV12-4	-	-	11	TRBJ1-2	TGTGCCAGCAGTGTAAACTATGGCTACACCTTC	CASSVNYGYTF
TRBV6-5	-	TRBD1	14	TRBJ2-7	TGTGCCAGCAGCCTCACAGGGGGGAGGTACGAGCAGTACTTC	CASSLTGGRYEQYF
TRBV19	-	-	15	TRBJ1-5	TGTGCCAGTAGTATTCGAGGGGGGGAGAATCAGCCCCAGCATTTT	CASSIRGGENQPQHF